Below are 27 T cell receptor beta chains sequenced from a single sample in a study of T cells in tuberculosis. Sequenced by immunoSEQ multiplex PCR; TCRdb stores in-frame clones only, minus some. The sample lists about 22,000 clones; roughly 97% were seen once. Sequencing used PBMCs. These receptor sequences come from a donor between 10 and 35 years old with latent tuberculosis or without tuberculosis infection.

The chain recombines TRBV29-1 with TRBJ1-1; D uncertain. CDR1 and CDR2 from the germline V gene are SQVTM and ANQGSEA. The CDR3 is made up of 13 amino acids. V was pared by 4 bases and J by 0 bases, with 9 bases between. This CDR3 reads CSVVVRMNTEAFF. CDR3 coding DNA: TGCAGCGTTGTGGTCAGAATGAACACTGAAGCTTTCTTT.

The gene calls are TRBV7-2 and TRBJ2-7, with D possibly matching TRBD1 (6 bases). Germline CDR1 and CDR2: SGHTA and FQGNSA. This CDR3 is built from 14 residues. Trimming took 5 bases from V and 0 from J, leaving 11 bases between them. The DNA for the CDR3 is TGTGCCAGCAGCCCCCGACAGGTCTCCTACGAGCAGTACTTC. Translating gives CASSPRQVSYEQYF.

V and J are TRBV19 and TRBJ2-1; D not resolved. Germline loops: CDR1 LNHDA, CDR2 SQIVND (reference sequence). Trimming cost V 5 bases and J 7 bases, with 12 bases left between them. The CDR3 is 13 amino acids. The CDR3 DNA follows: TGTGCCAGTAGTCCCCTAAGAGGTAATGAGCAGTTCTTC. Its protein product is CASSPLRGNEQFF. Full variable domain (remainder filled in from reference TRBV19 and TRBJ2-1): DGGITQSPKYLFRKEGQNVTLSCEQNLNHDAMYWYRQDPGQGLRLIYYSQIVNDFQKGDIAEGYSVSREKKESFPLTVTSAQKNPTAFYLCASSPLRGNEQFFGPGTRLTVL.

The chain recombines TRBV9 with TRBJ1-6, with TRBD1 identical over 9 bases. CDR3 length: 15 residues. The J segment lost 6 bases and the V segment lost 3 bases, leaving 4 bases of the junction unmatched. Germline V CDR1 and CDR2: SGDLS, YYNGEE. The CDR3 DNA follows: TGTGCCAGCAGCGGAGGGACAGGGCGTAATTCACCCCTCCACTTT. It is translated as CASSGGTGRNSPLHF.

The V gene is TRBV29-1, the J gene TRBJ2-2; 8 bases line up with TRBD2. The V gene's germline CDR1 is SQVTM and CDR2 ANQGSEA. With V trimmed by 6 bases and J by 5 bases, 8 bases remained unmatched. This CDR3 contains 14 residues. The CDR3 loop is CSVVLAEMTGELFF. DNA for the CDR3: TGCAGCGTCGTACTAGCGGAGATGACCGGGGAGCTGTTTTTT.

The CDR3 here is CASSAKTSGRANVQDEQYF. For the CDR3, the DNA is TGTGCCAGCAGCGCTAAGACTAGCGGGAGGGCCAATGTTCAAGACGAGCAGTACTTC. The J gene is TRBJ2-7, the V gene TRBV9; TRBD2 aligns across 14 bases. In germline, CDR1 is SGDLS, CDR2 YYNGEE. This CDR3 is 19 amino acids long. V lost 3 bases and J lost 5; bases outside the gene matches: 16.

The chain carries TRBV7-2 and TRBJ2-2; a possible D gene is TRBD2 (6 bases). The length of the CDR3 is 15 residues. Germline CDR1 reads SGHTA; CDR2 reads FQGNSA. Trimming removed 2 bases at V and 4 bases at J, with 11 bases between. CDR3 sequence reads: CASSLNGGITGELFF. CDR3 DNA: TGTGCCAGCAGCTTAAATGGGGGGATCACCGGGGAGCTGTTTTTT.

This chain joins TRBV10-2 and TRBJ2-6; TRBD1 is a possible D gene (6 bases). Trimming took off 3 bases at V and 1 base at J, with 10 bases between the two ends. This CDR3 contains 16 residues. Germline V CDR1 and CDR2: WSHSY, SAAADI. The DNA of the CDR3 is TGCGCCAGCAGTGACAGGGGTAGTTCTGGGGCCAACGTCCTGACTTTC. Protein product: CASSDRGSSGANVLTF.

The chain recombines TRBV19 with TRBJ1-5, with D tentatively TRBD1 (6 bases). This CDR3 is 15 amino acids long. V was trimmed by 7 bases and J by 1 base, leaving 14 bases between them. Germline CDR1 is LNHDA and CDR2 is SQIVND (reference sequence). In DNA form, the CDR3 reads TGTGCCAGTATCCCAGTGGGGGCAAGCAATCAGCCCCAGCATTTT. This translates into CASIPVGASNQPQHF.

This chain joins TRBV30 and TRBJ1-4, with a tentative D call TRBD1 (6 bases). The germline CDR1 and CDR2 sequences are GTSNPN and SVGIG (reference sequence). Trimming stripped 3 bases from V and 4 bases from J, with 15 bases between. The CDR3 spans 15 residues. CDR3 nucleotides: TGTGCCTGGAGAGGAGGACAGACTTTTAATGAAAAACTGTTTTTT. Amino acids: CAWRGGQTFNEKLFF.

The chain joins TRBV7-9 to TRBJ2-7; tentative D call: TRBD1 (5 bases). The CDR3 runs to 14 residues. Trimming left V 5 bases short and J 5 bases short, with 16 bases between. CDR1 is SEHNR, CDR2 FQNEAQ, per germline (reference sequence). The CDR3: CASSRPSGFHEQYF. In DNA, the CDR3 is TGTGCCAGCAGCAGACCGTCAGGGTTCCACGAGCAGTACTTC.

This clone was detected a few times. This chain uses TRBV5-1 with TRBJ1-3; D is unresolved. Per germline, CDR1 SGHRS and CDR2 YFSETQ. The V end lost 0 bases, the J end lost 3 bases, and 10 bases lay between the germline ends. The CDR3 has 15 amino acids. CDR3 loop: CASSLGLAIGNTIYF. The CDR3 DNA sequence: TGCGCCAGCAGCTTGGGATTAGCAATTGGAAACACCATATATTTT. The complete variable domain, with remaining parts taken from reference TRBV5-1 and TRBJ1-3, reads KAGVTQTPRYLIKTRGQQVTLSCSPISGHRSVSWYQQTPGQGLQFLFEYFSETQRNKGNFPGRFSGRQFSNSRSEMNVSTLELGDSALYLCASSLGLAIGNTIYFGEGSWLTVV.

The DNA of the CDR3 is TGCGCCAGCGGGACTCCTTACACCGGGGAGCTGTTTTTT. It codes for CASGTPYTGELFF. The rearrangement uses TRBV10-2 and TRBJ2-2; TRBD2 is a possible D gene (6 bases). CDR1 and CDR2 from the germline V gene are WSHSY and SAAADI. The germline V and J ends were trimmed by 8 bases and 3 bases, with 10 bases remaining between them. The CDR3 sequence is 13 residues long.

The chain is built from TRBV19 and TRBJ1-1; 8 bases agree with TRBD1. The CDR3 runs to 15 residues. The J segment lost 5 bases and the V segment lost 5 bases, leaving 10 bases of the junction unmatched. Looked up from germline, CDR1 is LNHDA and CDR2 is SQIVND (reference sequence). The CDR3 loop is CASSPAGGLGTEAFF. The CDR3 bases are TGTGCCAGTAGTCCAGCAGGGGGCCTTGGGACTGAAGCTTTCTTT.

This rearrangement joins TRBV19 to TRBJ2-7; TRBD2 might be the D (6 bases). Trimming shortened V by 3 bases and J by 3 bases, and 12 bases separated the two germline ends. Germline CDR1 is LNHDA and CDR2 is SQIVND (reference sequence). This CDR3 is built from 14 residues. CDR3 protein: CASSISGFGYEQYF. The CDR3 coding sequence is TGTGCCAGTAGTATCAGCGGGTTTGGCTACGAGCAGTACTTC.

This chain links TRBV18 with TRBJ2-6; TRBD1 agrees at 7 bases. The germline CDR1 and CDR2 sequences are KGHSH and LQKENI. V lost 2 bases to trimming and J lost 2 bases; unmatched junction nucleotides: 0. The CDR3 consists of 15 residues. The chain's CDR3 is CASSPTGAGANVLTF. The CDR3 DNA reads as TGTGCCAGCTCACCAACAGGGGCTGGGGCCAACGTCCTGACTTTC.

The rearrangement links TRBV5-1 to TRBJ1-2; TRBD1 matches 11 bases. V shed 4 bases, J shed 6 bases, and the junction held 11 bases outside the gene matches. This CDR3 contains 16 residues. Germline V CDR1 and CDR2: SGHRS, YFSETQ. CDR3 protein: CASSPVGQGAVHGYTF. The CDR3 region has the DNA TGCGCCAGCAGCCCAGTCGGACAGGGGGCAGTTCATGGCTACACCTTC.

The chain links TRBV25-1 to TRBJ2-7, with D maybe TRBD2 (5 bases). Trimming cost V 7 bases and J 1 base, with 14 bases left between them. Per germline, CDR1 MGHDK and CDR2 SYGVNS. The CDR3 runs to 14 residues. The CDR3 sequence: CASTEEGGSYEQYF. The CDR3 DNA is TGTGCCAGCACGGAAGAGGGTGGATCCTACGAGCAGTACTTC.

V is TRBV12-5 and J is TRBJ2-1, with TRBD2 matching over 8 bases. Germline loops: CDR1 LGHNT, CDR2 FRNRAP. The J segment lost 5 bases and the V segment lost 0 bases, leaving 6 bases of the junction unmatched. The CDR3 is 16 amino acids. CDR3 loop: CASGLVPGGSHNEQFF. The CDR3 DNA reads TGTGCTAGTGGTTTGGTACCGGGAGGGTCTCACAATGAGCAGTTCTTC. Filled out from reference TRBV12-5 and TRBJ2-1, the complete variable domain reads DARVTQTPRHKVTEMGQEVTMRCQPILGHNTVFWYRQTMMQGLELLAYFRNRAPLDDSGMPKDRFSAEMPDATLATLKIQPSEPRDSAVYFCASGLVPGGSHNEQFFGPGTRLTVL.

The J gene is TRBJ1-2, the V gene TRBV5-1; maybe TRBD1 (5 bases). Trimming removed 1 base at V and 4 bases at J, with 14 bases between. The CDR3 totals 15 residues. The germline V gene encodes CDR1 SGHRS and CDR2 YFSETQ. CDR3 amino acids: CASSLRAGKIYGYTF. The CDR3 region has the DNA TGCGCCAGCAGCTTGCGGGCAGGGAAAATCTATGGCTACACCTTC.

This chain links TRBV10-2 with TRBJ2-4; TRBD2 agrees at 9 bases. After removal of 3 bases from V and 5 bases from J, the junction contained 17 bases not matched to a gene. CDR1 and CDR2 (germline): WSHSY, SAAADI. There are 19 residues in the CDR3. CDR3 bases: TGCGCCAGCAGTGATGCGCCTCTTGTAGCGGGAGAACTCCAAAACATTCAGTACTTC. It translates to CASSDAPLVAGELQNIQYF.

The chain is built from TRBV5-1 and TRBJ1-2; 9 positions agree with TRBD1. Germline CDR1 SGHRS, CDR2 YFSETQ. Trimming took 4 bases from V and 7 from J; bases not matched to a gene: 8. The CDR3 is 14 residues long. The CDR3, as DNA: TGCGCCAGCAGCCCGTCGGGACAGGGAAGTGGCTACACCTTC. It codes for CASSPSGQGSGYTF.

The CDR3, as DNA: TGTGCCAGCAGTGAAAAGGGGGGGGCTCAGCCCCAGCATTTT. This gives the protein CASSEKGGAQPQHF. The chain carries TRBV7-2 and TRBJ1-5; D is possibly TRBD1 (6 bases). Looked up from germline, CDR1 is SGHTA and CDR2 is FQGNSA. The V and J ends lost 6 bases and 6 bases respectively, with 15 bases between them. The CDR3 sequence is 14 residues long.

Concerning this clone: At one end the junction does not follow the germline gene, possibly because of a read error. The rearrangement links TRBV29-1 to TRBJ1-1; TRBD1 aligns across 7 bases. This CDR3 has 14 amino acids. Per germline, CDR1 SQVTM and CDR2 ANQGSEA. This CDR3 reads CSVEDLRTGLGGSF. The CDR3 DNA is TGCAGCGTTGAAGATCTTCGGACAGGCCTTGGGGGGAGCTTT.

The chain recombines TRBV10-3 with TRBJ1-2, with D unresolved. This CDR3 is built from 14 residues. V lost 4 bases and J lost 6, with 15 bases in between. Germline-derived CDR1 and CDR2 are ENHRY and SYGVKD. CDR3 sequence: CAISVLSGDDGYTF. Here the CDR3 DNA reads TGTGCCATCAGTGTCCTATCCGGGGATGATGGCTACACCTTC.

This chain uses TRBV7-8 with TRBJ1-1, with unresolved D. The CDR3 has 13 residues. Germline V gene sequence: CDR1 SGHVS, CDR2 FQNEAQ. V was trimmed by 0 bases and J by 10 bases, leaving 12 bases between them. The CDR3 DNA follows: TGTGCCAGCAGCTTAGCGGGGAGACCCACAGCTTTCTTT. Its translation is CASSLAGRPTAFF.

The chain joins TRBV27 to TRBJ1-2, with D uncertain. The CDR3 sequence is 13 residues long. Germline V CDR1 and CDR2: MNHEY, SMNVEV (reference sequence). Trimming stripped 6 bases from V and 3 bases from J, with 11 bases between. The CDR3 loop reads CASSLGSDYGYTF. In DNA form, the CDR3 reads TGTGCCAGCAGCCTAGGTTCTGACTATGGCTACACCTTC.